This T cell receptor beta chain was found in a study of cytomegalovirus exposure and HLA in healthy donors. Regarding the study as a whole: Most sequenced TCRs were rare (though some public TCRs occurred in many donors). Reportedly, cytomegalovirus status was diagnosed with high sensitivity and specificity. The authors later linked a missense DCLRE1C variant to TCR beta V- and J-gene trimming.

Germline V gives CDR1 SEHNR, CDR2 FQNEAQ (reference sequence). Trimming removed 1 base from V and 4 bases from J, with 16 bases in between. The CDR3 length is 16 residues. This PCR relied on a set of 60 Vbeta primers and 13 Jbeta primers. The assay was immunoSEQ multiplex PCR, and TCRdb's table has in-frame clones only and misses some. Of around 250,000 clones in the sample, around 81% were seen once. In regard to this clone: Its matching antigen is unknown.

The receptor was derived from a woman aged 55-75 years in good health and CMV-seropositive. The sequenced material came from PBMCs. This sequence joins TRBV7-9 and TRBJ1-2; tentatively, D is TRBD1 (5 bases). CDR3 in amino acids: CASSLGGSRVIYGYTF. The CDR3 nucleotides are TGTGCCAGCAGCTTAGGTGGAAGCAGGGTTATCTATGGCTACACCTTC.